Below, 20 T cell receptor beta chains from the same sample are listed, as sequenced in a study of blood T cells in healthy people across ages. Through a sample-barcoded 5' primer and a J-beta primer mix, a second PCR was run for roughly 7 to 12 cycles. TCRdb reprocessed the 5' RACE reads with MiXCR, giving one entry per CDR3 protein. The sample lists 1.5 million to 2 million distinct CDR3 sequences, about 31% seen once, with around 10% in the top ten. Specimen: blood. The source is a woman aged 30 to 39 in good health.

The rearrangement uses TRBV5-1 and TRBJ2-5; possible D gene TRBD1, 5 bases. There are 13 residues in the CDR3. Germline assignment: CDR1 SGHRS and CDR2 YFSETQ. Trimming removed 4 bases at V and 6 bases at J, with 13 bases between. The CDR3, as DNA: TGCGCCAGCAGCCCAGACAGTCAAAAGACCCAGTACTTC. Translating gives CASSPDSQKTQYF.

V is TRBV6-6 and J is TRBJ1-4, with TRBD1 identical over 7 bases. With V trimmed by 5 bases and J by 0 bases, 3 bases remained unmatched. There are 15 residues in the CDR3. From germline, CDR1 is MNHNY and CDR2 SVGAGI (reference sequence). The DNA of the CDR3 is TGTGCCAGCAGTAGGCAGGGGGCAACTAATGAAAAACTGTTTTTT. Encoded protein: CASSRQGATNEKLFF.

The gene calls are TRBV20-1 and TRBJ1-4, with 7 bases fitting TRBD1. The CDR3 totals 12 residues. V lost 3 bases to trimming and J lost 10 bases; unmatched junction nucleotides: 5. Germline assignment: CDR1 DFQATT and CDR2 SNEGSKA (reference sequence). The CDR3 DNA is TGCAGTGCTAGTCAGGGGGTTGGAAAACTGTTTTTT. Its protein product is CSASQGVGKLFF.

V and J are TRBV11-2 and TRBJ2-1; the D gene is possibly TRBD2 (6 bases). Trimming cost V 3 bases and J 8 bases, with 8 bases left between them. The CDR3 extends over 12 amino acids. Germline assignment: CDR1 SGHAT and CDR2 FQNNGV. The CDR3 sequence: CASSFGDYEQFF. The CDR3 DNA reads TGTGCCAGCAGCTTTGGGGACTATGAGCAGTTCTTC.

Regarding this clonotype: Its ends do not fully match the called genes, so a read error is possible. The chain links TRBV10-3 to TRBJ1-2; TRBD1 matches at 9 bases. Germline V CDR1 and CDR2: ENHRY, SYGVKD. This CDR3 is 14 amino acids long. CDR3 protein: CAIIEDRGNCGYTF. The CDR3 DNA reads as TGTGCCATCATAGAGGACAGGGGTAACTGTGGCTACACCTTC.

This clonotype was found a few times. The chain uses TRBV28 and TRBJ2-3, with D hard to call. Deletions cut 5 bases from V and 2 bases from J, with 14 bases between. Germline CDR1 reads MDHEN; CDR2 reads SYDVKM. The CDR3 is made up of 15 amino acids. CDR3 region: CASSLTGHDTDTQYF. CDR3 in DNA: TGTGCCAGCAGTCTAACCGGGCACGACACAGATACGCAGTATTTT.

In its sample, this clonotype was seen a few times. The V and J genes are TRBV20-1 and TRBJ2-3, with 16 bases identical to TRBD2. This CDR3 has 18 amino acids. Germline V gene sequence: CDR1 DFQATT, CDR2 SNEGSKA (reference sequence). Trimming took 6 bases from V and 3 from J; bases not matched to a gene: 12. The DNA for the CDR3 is TGCAGTGCCAACTGGGGGACTAGCGGGAGGGCTTTGACAGATACGCAGTATTTT. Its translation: CSANWGTSGRALTDTQYF.

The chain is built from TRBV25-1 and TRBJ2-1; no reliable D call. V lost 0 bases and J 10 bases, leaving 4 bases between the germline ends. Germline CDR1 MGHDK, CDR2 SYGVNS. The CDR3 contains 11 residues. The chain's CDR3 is CASSEYGEQFF. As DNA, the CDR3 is TGTGCCAGCAGTGAATATGGGGAGCAGTTCTTC. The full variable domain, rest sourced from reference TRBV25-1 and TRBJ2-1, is EADIYQTPRYLVIGTGKKITLECSQTMGHDKMYWYQQDPGMELHLIHYSYGVNSTEKGDLSSESTVSRIRTEHFPLTLESARPSHTSQYLCASSEYGEQFFGPGTRLTVL.

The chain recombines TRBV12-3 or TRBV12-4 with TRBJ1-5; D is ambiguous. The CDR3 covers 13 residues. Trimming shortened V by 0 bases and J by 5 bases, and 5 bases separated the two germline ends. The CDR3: CASSLAKDQPQHF. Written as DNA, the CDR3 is TGTGCCAGCAGTTTAGCTAAGGATCAGCCCCAGCATTTT.

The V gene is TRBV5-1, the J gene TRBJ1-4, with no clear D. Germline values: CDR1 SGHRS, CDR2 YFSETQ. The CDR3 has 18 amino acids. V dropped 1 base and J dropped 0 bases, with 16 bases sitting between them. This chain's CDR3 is CASSLTWVRNSTNEKLFF. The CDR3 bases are TGCGCCAGCAGCTTGACCTGGGTTCGGAACTCAACTAATGAAAAACTGTTTTTT. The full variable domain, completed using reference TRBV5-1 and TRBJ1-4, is KAGVTQTPRYLIKTRGQQVTLSCSPISGHRSVSWYQQTPGQGLQFLFEYFSETQRNKGNFPGRFSGRQFSNSRSEMNVSTLELGDSALYLCASSLTWVRNSTNEKLFFGSGTQLSVL.

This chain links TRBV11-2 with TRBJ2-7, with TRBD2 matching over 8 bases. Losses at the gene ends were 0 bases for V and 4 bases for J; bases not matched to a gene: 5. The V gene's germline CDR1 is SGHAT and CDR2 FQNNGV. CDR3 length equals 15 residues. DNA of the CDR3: TGTGCCAGCAGCTTAGATCCTAGCGGGTTTTACGAGCAGTACTTC. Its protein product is CASSLDPSGFYEQYF.

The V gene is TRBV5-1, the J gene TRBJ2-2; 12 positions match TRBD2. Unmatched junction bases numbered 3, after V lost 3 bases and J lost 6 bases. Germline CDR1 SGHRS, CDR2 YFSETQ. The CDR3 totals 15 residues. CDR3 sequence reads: CASSSGLAGSGELFF. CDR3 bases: TGCGCCAGCAGCTCCGGACTAGCGGGGTCCGGGGAGCTGTTTTTT.

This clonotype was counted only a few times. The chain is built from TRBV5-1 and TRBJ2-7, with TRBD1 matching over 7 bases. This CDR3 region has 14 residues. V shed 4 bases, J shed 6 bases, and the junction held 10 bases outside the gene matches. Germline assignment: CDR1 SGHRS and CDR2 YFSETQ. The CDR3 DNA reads TGCGCCAGCAGCGAGGGACAGATACCTGTCGAGCAGTACTTC. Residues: CASSEGQIPVEQYF.

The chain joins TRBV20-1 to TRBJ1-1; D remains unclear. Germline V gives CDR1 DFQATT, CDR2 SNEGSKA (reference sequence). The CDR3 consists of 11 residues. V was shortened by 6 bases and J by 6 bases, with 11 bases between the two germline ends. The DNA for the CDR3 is TGCAGTGCCAGCAAATGGGCTGAAGCTTTCTTT. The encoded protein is CSASKWAEAFF.

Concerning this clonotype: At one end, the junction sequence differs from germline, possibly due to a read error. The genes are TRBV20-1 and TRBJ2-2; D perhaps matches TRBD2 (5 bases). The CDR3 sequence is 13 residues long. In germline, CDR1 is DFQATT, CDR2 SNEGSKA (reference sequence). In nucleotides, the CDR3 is TGCAGCGCTAGCCGGCCGAACACCGGGGAGCTGTTTTTT. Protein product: CSASRPNTGELFF.

CDR3 in amino acids: CASSLTGGRLDEQYF. CDR3 DNA: TGCGCCAGCAGTTTGACAGGGGGTCGCCTGGACGAGCAGTACTTC. The rearrangement joins TRBV5-1 to TRBJ2-7; 9 positions match TRBD1. The CDR3 loop spans 15 amino acids. After removal of 5 bases from V and 5 bases from J, the junction contained 11 bases not matched to a gene. Germline values: CDR1 SGHRS, CDR2 YFSETQ.

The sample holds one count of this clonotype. The CDR3 is CAWSAVRSYGYTF. For the CDR3, the DNA is TGTGCCTGGAGTGCTGTACGCAGCTATGGCTACACCTTC. V is TRBV30 and J is TRBJ1-2; D gene ambiguous. Germline-derived CDR1 and CDR2 are GTSNPN and SVGIG (reference sequence). CDR3 length: 13 amino acids. V was trimmed by 1 base and J by 4 bases, leaving 10 bases between them.

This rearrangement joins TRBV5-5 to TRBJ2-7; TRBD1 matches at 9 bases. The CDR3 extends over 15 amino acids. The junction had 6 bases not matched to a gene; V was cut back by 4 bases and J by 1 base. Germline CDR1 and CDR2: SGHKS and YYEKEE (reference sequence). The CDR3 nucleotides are TGTGCCAGCAGCCGCCCGGACAGGGGTTCCTACGAGCAGTACTTC. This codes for CASSRPDRGSYEQYF.

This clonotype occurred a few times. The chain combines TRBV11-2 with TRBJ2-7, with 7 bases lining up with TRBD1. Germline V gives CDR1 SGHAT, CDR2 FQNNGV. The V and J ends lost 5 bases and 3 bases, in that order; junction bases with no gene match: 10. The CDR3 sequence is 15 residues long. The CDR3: CASSVRDSSFYEQYF. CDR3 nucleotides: TGTGCCAGCAGCGTTAGGGACAGCTCTTTCTACGAGCAGTACTTC. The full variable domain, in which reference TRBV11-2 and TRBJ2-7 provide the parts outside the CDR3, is EAGVAQSPRYKIIEKRQSVAFWCNPISGHATLYWYQQILGQGPKLLIQFQNNGVVDDSQLPKDRFSAERLKGVDSTLKIQPAKLEDSAVYLCASSVRDSSFYEQYFGPGTRLTVT.

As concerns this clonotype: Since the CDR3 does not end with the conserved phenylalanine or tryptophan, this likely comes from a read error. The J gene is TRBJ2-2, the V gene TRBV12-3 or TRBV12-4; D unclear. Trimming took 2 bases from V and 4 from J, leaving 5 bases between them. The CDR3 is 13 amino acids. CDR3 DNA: TGTGCCAGCAGTTTAAGCGCCACCGGGGAGCTGTTTTTG. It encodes CASSLSATGELFL.